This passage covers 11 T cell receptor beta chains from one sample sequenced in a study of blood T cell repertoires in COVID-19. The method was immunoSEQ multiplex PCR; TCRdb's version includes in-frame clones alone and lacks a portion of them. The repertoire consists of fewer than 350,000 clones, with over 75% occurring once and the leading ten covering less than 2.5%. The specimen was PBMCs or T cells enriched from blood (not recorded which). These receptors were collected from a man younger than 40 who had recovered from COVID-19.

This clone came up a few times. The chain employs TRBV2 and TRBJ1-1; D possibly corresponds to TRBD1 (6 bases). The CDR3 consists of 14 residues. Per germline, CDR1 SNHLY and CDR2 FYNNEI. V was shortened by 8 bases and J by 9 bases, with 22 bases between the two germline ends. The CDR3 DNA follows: TGTGCCAGCGTGGGGGGGCTAAGGCTCTACAAAGCTTTCTTT. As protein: CASVGGLRLYKAFF.

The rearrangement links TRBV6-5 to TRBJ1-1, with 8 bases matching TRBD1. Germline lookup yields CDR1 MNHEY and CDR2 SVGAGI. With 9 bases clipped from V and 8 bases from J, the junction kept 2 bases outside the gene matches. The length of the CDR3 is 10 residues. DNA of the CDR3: TGTGCCAGTTGGGACAGGGAAGCTTTCTTT. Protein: CASWDREAFF.

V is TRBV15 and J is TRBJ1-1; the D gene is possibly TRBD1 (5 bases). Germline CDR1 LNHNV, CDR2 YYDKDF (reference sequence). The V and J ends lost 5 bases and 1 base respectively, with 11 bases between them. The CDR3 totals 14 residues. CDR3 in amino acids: CATSPRVPNTEAFF. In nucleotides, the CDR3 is TGTGCCACCAGCCCCAGGGTCCCGAACACTGAAGCTTTCTTT.

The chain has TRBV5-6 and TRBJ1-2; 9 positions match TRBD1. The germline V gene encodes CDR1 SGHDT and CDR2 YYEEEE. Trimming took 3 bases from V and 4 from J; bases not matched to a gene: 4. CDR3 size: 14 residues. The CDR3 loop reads CASSSRDRAYGYTF. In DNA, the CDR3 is TGTGCCAGCAGCTCCCGGGACAGGGCCTATGGCTACACCTTC.

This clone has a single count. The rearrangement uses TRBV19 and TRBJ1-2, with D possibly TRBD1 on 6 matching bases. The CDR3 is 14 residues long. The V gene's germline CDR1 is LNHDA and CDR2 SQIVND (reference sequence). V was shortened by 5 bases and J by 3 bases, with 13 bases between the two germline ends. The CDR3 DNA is TGTGCCAGTAGTCTAAAGGACAGCTACTATGGCTACACCTTC. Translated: CASSLKDSYYGYTF.

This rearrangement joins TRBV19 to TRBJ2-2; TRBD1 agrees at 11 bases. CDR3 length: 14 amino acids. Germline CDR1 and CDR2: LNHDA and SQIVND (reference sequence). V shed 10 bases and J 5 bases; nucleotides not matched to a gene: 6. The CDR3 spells CATAGTGGTGELFF. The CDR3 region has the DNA TGTGCCACGGCCGGGACAGGGGGGACCGGGGAGCTGTTTTTT.

CDR3 in amino acids: CASSDSDSGGNEQFF. The CDR3 nucleotides are TGTGCCAGCAGTGACTCGGATAGCGGTGGGAATGAGCAGTTCTTC. The rearrangement links TRBV6-4 to TRBJ2-1; D is perhaps TRBD2 (6 bases). V lost 0 bases and J 7 bases, leaving 13 bases between the germline ends. This CDR3 has 15 amino acids. Germline-derived CDR1 and CDR2 are MRHNA and SNTAGT.

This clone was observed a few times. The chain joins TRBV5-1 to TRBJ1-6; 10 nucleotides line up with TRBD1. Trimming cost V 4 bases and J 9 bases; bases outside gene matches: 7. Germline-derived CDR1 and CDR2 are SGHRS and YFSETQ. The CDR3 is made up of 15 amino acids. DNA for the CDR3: TGCGCCAGCAGCCCCCGGACAGGGGGGAGTTCACCCCTCCACTTT. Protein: CASSPRTGGSSPLHF.

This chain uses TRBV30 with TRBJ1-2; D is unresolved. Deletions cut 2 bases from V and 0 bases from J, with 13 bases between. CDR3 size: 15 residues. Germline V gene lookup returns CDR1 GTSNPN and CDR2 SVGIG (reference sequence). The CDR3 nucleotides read TGTGCCTGGAGTAGATCCGGAGCTACTAACTATGGCTACACCTTC. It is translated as CAWSRSGATNYGYTF.

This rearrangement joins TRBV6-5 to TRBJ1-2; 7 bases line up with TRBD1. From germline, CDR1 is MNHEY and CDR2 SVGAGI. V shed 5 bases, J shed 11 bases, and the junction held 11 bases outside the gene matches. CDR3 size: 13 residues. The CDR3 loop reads CASSKPGQRGYTF. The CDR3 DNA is TGTGCCAGCAGTAAACCGGGACAGAGAGGATACACCTTC.

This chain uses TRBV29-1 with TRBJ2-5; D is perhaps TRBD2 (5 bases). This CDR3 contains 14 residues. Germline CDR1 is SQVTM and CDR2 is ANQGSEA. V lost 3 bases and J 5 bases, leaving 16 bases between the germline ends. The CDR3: CSVERERWAETQYF. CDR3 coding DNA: TGCAGCGTTGAGAGGGAGCGGTGGGCGGAGACCCAGTACTTC.